The T cell receptor (beta chain) described here comes from a study of shared clonotypes between healthy human individuals. Study context: Researchers assigned three CD4 naive, three CD4 memory, two CD8 naive and one CD8 memory plate to each donor.

Findings and limits, study-wide: An anticipated effect of sequencing depth on clonotype sharing among donors was recognized.

Terminally differentiated effector memory CD45RA+ cells were excluded by CCR7 positive selection of CD45RO-negative cells. The donors, all of them Caucasian adults, lived in Nashville, Tennessee. The V gene's germline CDR1 is MNHEY and CDR2 SMNVEV (reference sequence). The CDR3 sequence is 14 residues long. V was trimmed by 2 bases and J by 5 bases, leaving 12 bases between them. About this clone itself: Its antigen is unknown.

Template for every sorted-subset replicate PCR totaled approximately 0.2 ug DNA, about 30,000 T cell genomes. TCRdb keeps only in-frame clones here, not all; method: immunoSEQ multiplex PCR. The sample contains about 2,100,000 clones, more than 85% of which appear only once. Sequences were obtained from naive CD8+ T cells from PBMCs. The rearrangement links TRBV27 to TRBJ2-5; weak D call: TRBD2 (6 bases). This TCR was sampled from a man aged 18 to 30 in good health. Some clones in this sample may be carry-over from other donors' samples. CDR3 sequence (DNA): TGTGCCAGCAGTTTAAACCCGGCGGGGGAGACCCAGTACTTC. It codes for CASSLNPAGETQYF.